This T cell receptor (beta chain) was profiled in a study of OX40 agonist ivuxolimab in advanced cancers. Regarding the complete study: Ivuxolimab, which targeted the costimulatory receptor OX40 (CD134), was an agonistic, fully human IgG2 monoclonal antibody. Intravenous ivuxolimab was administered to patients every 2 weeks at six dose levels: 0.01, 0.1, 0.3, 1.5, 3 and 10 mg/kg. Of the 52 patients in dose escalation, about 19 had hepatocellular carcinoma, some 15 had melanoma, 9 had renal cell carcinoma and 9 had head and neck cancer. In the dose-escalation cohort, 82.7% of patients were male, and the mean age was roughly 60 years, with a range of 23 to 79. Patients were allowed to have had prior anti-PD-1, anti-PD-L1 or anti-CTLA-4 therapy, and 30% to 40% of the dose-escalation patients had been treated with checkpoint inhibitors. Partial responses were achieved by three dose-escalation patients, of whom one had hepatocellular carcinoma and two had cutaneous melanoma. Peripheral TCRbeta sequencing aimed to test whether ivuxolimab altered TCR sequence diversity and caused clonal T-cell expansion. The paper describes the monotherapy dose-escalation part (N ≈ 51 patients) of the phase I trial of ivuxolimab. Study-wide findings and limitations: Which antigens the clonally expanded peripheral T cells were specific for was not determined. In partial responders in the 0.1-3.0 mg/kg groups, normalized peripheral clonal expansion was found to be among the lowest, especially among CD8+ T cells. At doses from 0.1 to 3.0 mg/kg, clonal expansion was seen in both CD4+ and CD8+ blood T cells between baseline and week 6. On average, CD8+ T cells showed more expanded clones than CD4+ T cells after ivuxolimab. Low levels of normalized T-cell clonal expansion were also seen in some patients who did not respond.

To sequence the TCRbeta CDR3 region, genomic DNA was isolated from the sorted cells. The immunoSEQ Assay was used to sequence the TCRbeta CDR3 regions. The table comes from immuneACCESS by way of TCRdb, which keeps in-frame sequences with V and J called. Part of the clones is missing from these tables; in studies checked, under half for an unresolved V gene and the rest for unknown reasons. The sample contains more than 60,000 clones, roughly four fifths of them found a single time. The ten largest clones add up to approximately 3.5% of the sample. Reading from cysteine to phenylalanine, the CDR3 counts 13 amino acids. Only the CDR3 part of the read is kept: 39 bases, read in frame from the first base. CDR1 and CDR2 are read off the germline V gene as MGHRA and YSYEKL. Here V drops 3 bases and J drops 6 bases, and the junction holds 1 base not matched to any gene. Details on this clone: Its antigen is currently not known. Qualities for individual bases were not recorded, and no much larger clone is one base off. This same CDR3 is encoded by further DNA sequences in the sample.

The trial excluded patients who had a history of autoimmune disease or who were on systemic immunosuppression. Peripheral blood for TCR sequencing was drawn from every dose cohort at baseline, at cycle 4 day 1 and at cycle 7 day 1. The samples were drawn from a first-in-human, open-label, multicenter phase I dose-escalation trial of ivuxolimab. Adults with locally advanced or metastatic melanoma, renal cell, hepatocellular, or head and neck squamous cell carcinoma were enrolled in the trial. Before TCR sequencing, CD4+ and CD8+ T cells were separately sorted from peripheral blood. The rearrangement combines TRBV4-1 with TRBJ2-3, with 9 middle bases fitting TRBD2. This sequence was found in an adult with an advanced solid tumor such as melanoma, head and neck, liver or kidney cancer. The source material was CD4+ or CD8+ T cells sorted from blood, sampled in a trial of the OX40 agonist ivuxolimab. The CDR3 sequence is CASSHAGGDTQYF. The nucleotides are TGCGCCAGCAGCCACGCGGGGGGGGATACGCAGTATTTT.